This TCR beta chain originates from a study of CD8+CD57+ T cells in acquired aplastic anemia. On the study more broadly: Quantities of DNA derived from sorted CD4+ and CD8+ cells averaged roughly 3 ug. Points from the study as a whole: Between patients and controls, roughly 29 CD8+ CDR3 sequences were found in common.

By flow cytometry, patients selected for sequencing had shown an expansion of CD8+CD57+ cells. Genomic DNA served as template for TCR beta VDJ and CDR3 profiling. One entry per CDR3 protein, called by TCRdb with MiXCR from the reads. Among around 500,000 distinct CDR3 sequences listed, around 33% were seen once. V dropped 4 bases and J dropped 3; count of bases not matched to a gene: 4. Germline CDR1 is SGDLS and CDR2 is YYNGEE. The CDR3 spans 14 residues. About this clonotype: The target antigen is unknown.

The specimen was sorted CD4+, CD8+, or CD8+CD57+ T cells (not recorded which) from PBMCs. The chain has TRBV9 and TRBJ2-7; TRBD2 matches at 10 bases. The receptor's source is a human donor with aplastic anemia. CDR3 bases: TGTGCCAGCAGCTGGAGGACTAGCGGCTACGAGCAGTACTTC. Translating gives CASSWRTSGYEQYF.